Shown below are 26 T cell receptor beta chains from a single sample sequenced in a study of T-cell reconstitution after alpha-beta-depleted transplantation in children. Construction of the TCRbeta library involved unique molecular identifiers. MiXCR, run by TCRdb on the PCR reads, gives a single entry per CDR3 protein. The sample records approximately 430,000 distinct CDR3 sequences, about a sixth being singletons. Sequences were derived from PBMCs, mostly from graft donor cells, sampled 360 days after TCRalphabeta/CD19-depleted stem cell transplant. The receptors were gathered from a boy under two years old who had a stem cell transplant for Wiskott-Aldrich syndrome, so the T cells may come from the graft donor.

In regard to this clonotype: Without the conserved terminal phenylalanine or tryptophan, this CDR3 likely stems from a read error. V gene TRBV30 combines with J gene TRBJ2-5; no clear D. Trimming removed 0 bases from V and 5 bases from J, with 10 bases in between. The CDR3 has 13 amino acids. Germline CDR1 is GTSNPN and CDR2 is SVGIG (reference sequence). The CDR3 here is CAWSVLHGETQYL. The CDR3 DNA follows: TGTGCCTGGAGTGTACTGCACGGGGAGACCCAGTACCTC.

The V gene is TRBV5-1, the J gene TRBJ1-1; D remains ambiguous. The germline gives CDR1 SGHRS, CDR2 YFSETQ. The CDR3 length is 14 residues. V lost 4 bases, J lost 0 bases, and 10 bases lay in between. The CDR3 here is CASSERTVNTEAFF. DNA for the CDR3: TGCGCCAGCAGCGAGAGGACTGTGAACACTGAAGCTTTCTTT.

This clonotype has more than one count but fewer than ten. The J gene is TRBJ2-5, the V gene TRBV11-2; 8 positions agree with TRBD2. CDR1 SGHAT and CDR2 FQNNGV come from the germline V gene. Trimming removed 4 bases from V and 4 bases from J; junction bases left unmatched: 11. The CDR3 is 16 residues long. CDR3 sequence: CASSYRLALVRETQYF. DNA of the CDR3: TGTGCCAGCAGCTACAGACTAGCGCTCGTGAGAGAGACCCAGTACTTC.

CDR3 DNA sequence: TGTGCCAGCAGTTACTGGACAGGGGCTACATACGAGCAGTACTTC. This codes for CASSYWTGATYEQYF. The chain recombines TRBV6-5 with TRBJ2-7; 9 nucleotides align to TRBD1. V lost 1 base and J lost 4; bases outside the gene matches: 5. Germline V gene data show CDR1 as MNHEY and CDR2 as SVGAGI. The CDR3 contains 15 residues.

The chain links TRBV2 to TRBJ2-7, with TRBD1 identical over 8 bases. V was clipped by 6 bases and J by 2 bases; unmatched bases: 15. This CDR3 is 17 amino acids long. Germline CDR1 SNHLY, CDR2 FYNNEI. CDR3: CASSLRLDREFPYEQYF. The CDR3 region has the DNA TGTGCCAGCAGCTTACGACTGGACAGGGAGTTTCCCTACGAGCAGTACTTC.

This clonotype was observed a handful of times. The rearrangement joins TRBV12-3 or TRBV12-4 to TRBJ2-2; perhaps TRBD1 as D (6 bases). V dropped 7 bases and J dropped 9 bases, with 15 bases sitting between them. The CDR3 has 13 residues. DNA of the CDR3: TGTGCCAGCACTCGGACAGCCCCCCGGGAGCTGTTTTTT. Amino acid sequence: CASTRTAPRELFF.

This clonotype was counted between two and nine times. The rearrangement links TRBV20-1 to TRBJ2-4; possibly TRBD1 for D (6 bases). Germline CDR1 DFQATT, CDR2 SNEGSKA (reference sequence). With 6 bases removed from V and 8 bases from J, the gap between germline ends came to 14 bases. There are 12 residues in the CDR3. CDR3: CSAETGWDIQYF. CDR3 DNA: TGCAGTGCGGAGACAGGCTGGGACATTCAGTACTTC.

This clonotype came up a few times. The chain combines TRBV7-2 with TRBJ2-1; weak D call: TRBD2 (6 bases). CDR3 length: 16 residues. The V end was cut by 4 bases, the J end by 3 bases, with 16 bases between. Germline CDR1 is SGHTA and CDR2 is FQGNSA. The CDR3 sequence is CASSYRVGGIYNEQFF. For the CDR3, the DNA is TGTGCCAGCAGCTACCGCGTTGGGGGGATCTACAATGAGCAGTTCTTC. The whole variable domain, remainder taken from reference TRBV7-2 and TRBJ2-1, is GAGVSQSPSNKVTEKGKDVELRCDPISGHTALYWYRQSLGQGLEFLIYFQGNSAPDKSGLPSDRFSAERTGGSVSTLTIQRTQQEDSAVYLCASSYRVGGIYNEQFFGPGTRLTVL.

The table lists this clonotype with a few counts. The gene calls are TRBV11-2 and TRBJ2-6, with 9 bases that match TRBD2. The ends lost 3 bases at V and 0 bases at J; junction bases unmatched: 9. The CDR3 sequence is 19 residues long. Germline lookup yields CDR1 SGHAT and CDR2 FQNNGV. CDR3 loop: CASSFPGIAGVSGANVLTF. Written as DNA, the CDR3 is TGTGCCAGCAGCTTCCCGGGGATAGCGGGGGTCTCTGGGGCCAACGTCCTGACTTTC.

This clonotype was seen a few times. CDR3 amino acids: CASSLKGGRAYNEQFF. The CDR3 DNA is TGCGCCAGCAGCTTAAAGGGCGGGAGGGCCTACAATGAGCAGTTCTTC. This chain uses TRBV5-1 with TRBJ2-1; 9 nucleotides match TRBD2. Per germline, CDR1 SGHRS and CDR2 YFSETQ. The ends lost 2 bases at V and 2 bases at J; junction bases unmatched: 5. CDR3 length: 16 residues. Drawing the rest from reference TRBV5-1 and TRBJ2-1, the complete variable domain is KAGVTQTPRYLIKTRGQQVTLSCSPISGHRSVSWYQQTPGQGLQFLFEYFSETQRNKGNFPGRFSGRQFSNSRSEMNVSTLELGDSALYLCASSLKGGRAYNEQFFGPGTRLTVL.

The chain has TRBV24-1 and TRBJ2-3; 9 bases match TRBD1. This CDR3 has 17 residues. V was pared by 3 bases and J by 1 base, with 7 bases of the junction left unmatched. CDR1 is KGHDR and CDR2 is SFDVKD in the germline V gene. This CDR3 reads CATSDDRGKTGTDTQYF. Written as DNA, the CDR3 is TGTGCCACCAGTGATGACAGGGGGAAGACTGGCACAGATACGCAGTATTTT.

The CDR3 region has the DNA TGTGCCTGGAGTGTTGGAGATAGCTCCTACAATGAGCAGTTCTTC. Encoded protein: CAWSVGDSSYNEQFF. This chain joins TRBV30 and TRBJ2-1; no reliable D call. CDR1 is GTSNPN and CDR2 is SVGIG in the germline V gene (reference sequence). The CDR3 is made up of 15 amino acids. Trimming left V 0 bases short and J 0 bases short, with 9 bases between. The variable domain in full, completed from reference TRBV30 and TRBJ2-1, reads SQTIHQWPATLVQPVGSPLSLECTVEGTSNPNLYWYRQAAGRGLQLLFYSVGIGQISSEVPQNLSASRPQDRQFILSSKKLLLSDSGFYLCAWSVGDSSYNEQFFGPGTRLTVL.

This clonotype was seen at least ten times. The chain employs TRBV30 and TRBJ2-2; D uncertain. The CDR3 loop spans 13 amino acids. Germline loops: CDR1 GTSNPN, CDR2 SVGIG (reference sequence). Trimming cost V 2 bases and J 4 bases, with 8 bases left between them. The CDR3 loop reads CAWSFRLTGELFF. For the CDR3, the DNA is TGTGCCTGGAGTTTCCGGCTCACCGGGGAGCTGTTTTTT.

This clonotype was counted only a few times. This chain uses TRBV12-3 or TRBV12-4 with TRBJ1-5, with D possibly TRBD1 on 5 matching bases. The CDR3 extends over 18 amino acids. The V end was cut by 1 base, the J end by 2 bases, with 18 bases between. The CDR3 sequence: CASSLEGMSVGGNQPQHF. For the CDR3, the DNA is TGTGCCAGCAGTTTAGAGGGGATGTCGGTGGGAGGCAATCAGCCCCAGCATTTT.

This clonotype has more than one count but fewer than ten. The CDR3 reads CSAQRTSGYTDTQYF. Written as DNA, the CDR3 is TGCAGCGCCCAACGGACTAGCGGTTACACAGATACGCAGTATTTT. This chain connects TRBV29-1 to TRBJ2-3; 10 positions agree with TRBD2. With 7 bases clipped from V and 2 bases from J, the junction kept 9 bases outside the gene matches. This CDR3 spans 15 amino acids. Germline CDR1 reads SQVTM; CDR2 reads ANQGSEA.

The chain joins TRBV27 to TRBJ1-4; D may be TRBD1 (5 bases). The CDR3 has 17 amino acids. Germline V gene lookup returns CDR1 MNHEY and CDR2 SMNVEV (reference sequence). Trimming took 2 bases from V and 0 from J, leaving 13 bases between them. This chain's CDR3 is CASSLGAGEATNEKLFF. CDR3 nucleotides: TGTGCCAGCAGTTTAGGGGCAGGCGAAGCAACTAATGAAAAACTGTTTTTT.

The chain links TRBV20-1 to TRBJ1-2; the D gene is possibly TRBD1 (6 bases). The V end was cut by 5 bases, the J end by 4 bases, with 14 bases between. The CDR3 is made up of 13 amino acids. Germline lookup yields CDR1 DFQATT and CDR2 SNEGSKA (reference sequence). The CDR3 sequence is CSALARTAYGYTF. The CDR3 coding sequence is TGCAGTGCTCTAGCTCGGACAGCCTATGGCTACACCTTC.

Only a few counts were recorded for this clonotype. The chain recombines TRBV7-8 with TRBJ2-5; D call uncertain. CDR1 SGHVS and CDR2 FQNEAQ come from the germline V gene. V lost 5 bases and J lost 4, with 11 bases in between. CDR3 length equals 13 residues. CDR3 DNA sequence: TGTGCCAGCAGCCCACTCAATCGAGAGACCCAGTACTTC. Its translation: CASSPLNRETQYF.

This chain connects TRBV6-5 to TRBJ2-7, with D unclear. Per germline, CDR1 MNHEY and CDR2 SVGAGI. V was shortened by 2 bases and J by 4 bases, with 12 bases between the two germline ends. The CDR3 is 14 residues long. CDR3 DNA sequence: TGTGCCAGCAGTTACCAGGACGGCTGGTACGAGCAGTACTTC. As protein: CASSYQDGWYEQYF.

The V call is TRBV29-1, the J call TRBJ2-7; 7 bases map to TRBD1. Germline V gene lookup returns CDR1 SQVTM and CDR2 ANQGSEA. The CDR3 runs to 12 residues. The ends lost 4 bases at V and 2 bases at J; junction bases unmatched: 2. The DNA of the CDR3 is TGCAGCGTTGTCAGGGGGACCTACGAGCAGTACTTC. Encoded protein: CSVVRGTYEQYF.

Only a few counts were recorded for this clonotype. The chain is built from TRBV11-2 and TRBJ2-7, with D uncertain. Trimming pared 1 base from V and 3 bases from J, leaving 7 bases between. Germline CDR1 reads SGHAT; CDR2 reads FQNNGV. This CDR3 has 13 residues. The CDR3 spells CASSLVAGYEQYF. The CDR3 bases are TGTGCCAGCAGCTTAGTTGCCGGCTACGAGCAGTACTTC.

The sample holds a few counts of this clonotype. This chain links TRBV7-9 with TRBJ2-5; 14 positions match TRBD2. The germline CDR1 and CDR2 sequences are SEHNR and FQNEAQ (reference sequence). The CDR3 extends over 17 amino acids. V trimming: 1 base; J trimming: 4 bases; junction bases outside the gene matches: 5. The CDR3 is CASSLGGLAGARETQYF. CDR3 coding DNA: TGTGCCAGCAGCTTAGGGGGACTAGCGGGAGCCAGAGAGACCCAGTACTTC.

The chain couples TRBV14 to TRBJ2-7; tentative D call: TRBD2 (5 bases). The V end was cut by 4 bases, the J end by 6 bases, with 13 bases between. CDR1 and CDR2 (germline): SGHDN, FVKESK. The CDR3 consists of 13 residues. The CDR3 loop reads CASSRYSRGEQYF. CDR3 DNA: TGTGCCAGCAGCCGATATAGTCGGGGCGAGCAGTACTTC.

The chain has TRBV6-5 and TRBJ2-7, with D possibly matching TRBD1 (5 bases). Deletions cut 10 bases from V and 1 base from J, with 11 bases between. The CDR3 consists of 12 residues. Germline V lookup: CDR1 MNHEY, CDR2 SVGAGI. CDR3 residues: CATTTASYEQYF. CDR3 DNA sequence: TGTGCCACCACGACAGCTTCCTACGAGCAGTACTTC.

This chain joins TRBV24-1 and TRBJ2-1; 11 bases fit TRBD2. Germline loops: CDR1 KGHDR, CDR2 SFDVKD. CDR3 length: 15 residues. V was clipped by 10 bases and J by 6 bases; unmatched bases: 10. The chain's CDR3 is CATDPSGGLFNEQFF. The DNA of the CDR3 is TGTGCCACGGACCCTAGCGGGGGGCTTTTCAATGAGCAGTTCTTC.

This clonotype has just a few counts. The rearrangement joins TRBV5-1 to TRBJ2-7; tentative D call: TRBD2 (5 bases). Germline CDR1 is SGHRS and CDR2 is YFSETQ. This CDR3 is 14 amino acids long. The V end was cut by 2 bases, the J end by 5 bases, with 14 bases between. CDR3 sequence (DNA): TGCGCCAGCAGCTTCACAAGGATACTAGACGAGCAGTACTTC. Amino acids: CASSFTRILDEQYF.